The 27 T cell receptor beta chains listed next were all sequenced from one sample in a study of blood T cell repertoires in COVID-19. Libraries were prepared by immunoSEQ multiplex PCR; TCRdb keeps only in-frame clonotypes and omits some of them. The data show hundreds of thousands of clones, with more than 80% seen just once and 2.4% held by the top ten. The sequenced sample was PBMCs or T cells enriched from blood (not recorded which). These receptors all stem from a woman aged 18-30 years who had recovered from COVID-19.

The chain combines TRBV7-9 with TRBJ2-3; D is ambiguous. This CDR3 is 13 amino acids long. In germline, CDR1 is SEHNR, CDR2 FQNEAQ (reference sequence). V gave up 2 bases and J gave up 4 bases, with 7 bases separating them. The CDR3 is CASSLKLPDTQYF. CDR3 nucleotides: TGTGCCAGCAGCTTAAAACTCCCAGATACGCAGTATTTT.

This clone was recorded once. The chain links TRBV27 to TRBJ2-7, with TRBD1 as a possible D gene (6 bases). V was pared by 0 bases and J by 2 bases, with 11 bases between. Germline CDR1 and CDR2: MNHEY and SMNVEV (reference sequence). The CDR3 runs to 15 residues. CDR3 in amino acids: CASSLSYTGTYEQYF. Written as DNA, the CDR3 is TGTGCCAGCAGTTTATCGTACACAGGGACCTACGAGCAGTACTTC.

The chain couples TRBV6-6 to TRBJ2-7; no clear D. V lost 0 bases and J lost 5, with 11 bases in between. This CDR3 is 14 amino acids long. Germline CDR1 MNHNY, CDR2 SVGAGI (reference sequence). Here the CDR3 reads CASSYSRSADEQYF. The CDR3 nucleotides are TGTGCCAGCAGTTACTCGAGGTCGGCAGACGAGCAGTACTTC.

V is TRBV15 and J is TRBJ1-1, with D unclear. The V and J ends lost 0 bases and 10 bases respectively, with 18 bases between them. Germline assignment: CDR1 LNHNV and CDR2 YYDKDF (reference sequence). The CDR3 has 15 amino acids. DNA of the CDR3: TGTGCCACCAGCAGAGAAGGTCGGAAGGTCGGGATAGCTTTCTTT. This encodes CATSREGRKVGIAFF.

This chain connects TRBV3-1 (or the pseudogene TRBV3-2) to TRBJ2-5, with a weak D call TRBD2 (5 bases). The germline V gene has CDR1 LGHDT and CDR2 YNNKEL (reference sequence). The ends were cut back, 4 bases at V and 6 bases at J, with 12 bases in the middle. CDR3 length: 13 residues. The CDR3 region has the DNA TGTGCCAGCAGCCCCAGTAGGGAGCAGACCCAGTACTTC. As protein: CASSPSREQTQYF.

Only one count was recorded for this clone. The J gene is TRBJ1-2, the V gene TRBV2; 7 bases match TRBD1. Germline trimming cut 6 bases from V and 0 bases from J; bases unmatched to any gene: 10. This CDR3 is built from 16 residues. CDR1 is SNHLY and CDR2 is FYNNEI in the germline V gene. CDR3 DNA: TGTGCCAGCAGGGGACAGCCAATAATTTCTAACTATGGCTACACCTTC. The encoded protein is CASRGQPIISNYGYTF.

This chain connects TRBV19 to TRBJ1-1, with D tentatively TRBD1 (6 bases). V lost 6 bases to trimming and J lost 1 base, with 12 bases between them. The CDR3 spans 14 residues. Looked up from germline, CDR1 is LNHDA and CDR2 is SQIVND (reference sequence). The CDR3 loop is CASSLGQSNTEAFF. The CDR3, as DNA: TGTGCCAGTAGCCTTGGACAGTCGAACACTGAAGCTTTCTTT.

This chain uses TRBV2 with TRBJ1-1; no clear D gene. Germline values: CDR1 SNHLY, CDR2 FYNNEI. The CDR3 is made up of 14 amino acids. The V end lost 4 bases, the J end lost 1 base, and 10 bases lay between the germline ends. The CDR3 is CASSGSPGNTEAFF. The CDR3 DNA sequence: TGTGCCAGCAGTGGATCCCCAGGGAACACTGAAGCTTTCTTT.

The chain couples TRBV28 to TRBJ1-6; D may be TRBD1 (6 bases). V was pared by 8 bases and J by 7 bases, with 15 bases between. Germline V CDR1 and CDR2: MDHEN, SYDVKM. This CDR3 region has 14 residues. CDR3 sequence (DNA): TGTGCCAGCCGGATGGGGAGGGGGAATTCACCCCTCCACTTT. This encodes CASRMGRGNSPLHF.

The CDR3 bases are TGTGCCAGCAGCCCTACTAGCGGGGGGCCGGGAGAGACCCAGTACTTC. Translated, it gives CASSPTSGGPGETQYF. The chain carries TRBV6-2 or TRBV6-3 and TRBJ2-5; 12 bases match TRBD2. The germline CDR1 and CDR2 sequences are MNHEY and SVGEGT. The CDR3 extends over 16 amino acids. V lost 6 bases to trimming and J lost 4 bases; unmatched junction nucleotides: 9.

The chain couples TRBV27 to TRBJ2-1, with TRBD1 as a possible D gene (5 bases). The CDR3 covers 13 residues. Germline V gene sequence: CDR1 MNHEY, CDR2 SMNVEV (reference sequence). Trimming cost V 5 bases and J 4 bases, with 9 bases left between them. CDR3: CASSQGFYNEQFF. CDR3 sequence (DNA): TGTGCCAGCAGTCAGGGATTTTACAATGAGCAGTTCTTC.

As for this clone: A junction end diverges from the germline sequence, so it may reflect a read error. This rearrangement joins TRBV6-1 to TRBJ1-2; tentative D call: TRBD1 (6 bases). Germline loops: CDR1 MNHNS, CDR2 SASEGT. CDR3 length: 13 residues. The CDR3 region is CASSESRGTTSAF. CDR3 coding DNA: TGTGCCAGCAGTGAAAGTCGAGGGACAACGTCAGCCTTC.

The rearrangement joins TRBV6-5 to TRBJ1-2; no clear D gene. The CDR3 spans 12 residues. Germline V gene lookup returns CDR1 MNHEY and CDR2 SVGAGI. V was clipped by 6 bases and J by 7 bases, with 12 bases between them. In nucleotides, the CDR3 is TGTGCCAGCAGAGCCCCCCAATCTGGCTACACCTTC. It specifies CASRAPQSGYTF.

V and J are TRBV20-1 and TRBJ1-5; tentatively, D is TRBD1 (5 bases). CDR1 and CDR2 (germline): DFQATT, SNEGSKA (reference sequence). The CDR3 consists of 15 residues. V lost 3 bases to trimming and J lost 4 bases, with 16 bases between them. The CDR3 is CSASGRRAGNQPQHF. The CDR3 DNA follows: TGCAGTGCTAGTGGGAGAAGGGCAGGGAATCAGCCCCAGCATTTT.

The chain carries TRBV19 and TRBJ2-7; TRBD1 matches at 9 bases. CDR3 length: 14 amino acids. With V trimmed by 8 bases and J by 2 bases, 7 bases remained unmatched. Germline values: CDR1 LNHDA, CDR2 SQIVND (reference sequence). CDR3: CASQSQGAPYEQYF. The CDR3 region has the DNA TGTGCCAGTCAATCACAGGGGGCTCCCTACGAGCAGTACTTC.

As concerns this clone: The germline gene is not matched at one end of the junction; a read error may be the cause. The chain carries TRBV2 and TRBJ2-7; D may be TRBD1 (6 bases). The germline CDR1 and CDR2 sequences are SNHLY and FYNNEI. The CDR3 has 14 residues. The CDR3 nucleotides are TGTGCCACCAGTCCGGGACACCTCTCCTACGAGCAGTACTTC. Translating it yields CATSPGHLSYEQYF.

The chain is built from TRBV5-3 and TRBJ1-5; D might be TRBD1 (6 bases). TRBV5-3 is flagged as an ORF with uncertain function. The CDR3 covers 17 residues. V gave up 3 bases and J gave up 1 base, with 17 bases separating them. This CDR3 reads CARSCVPGHTSNQPQHF. DNA of the CDR3: TGTGCCAGAAGCTGTGTACCGGGACACACAAGCAATCAGCCCCAGCATTTT.

The count of this clone is one. The V call is TRBV19, the J call TRBJ2-7; perhaps TRBD1 as D (6 bases). V was trimmed by 3 bases and J by 6 bases, leaving 21 bases between them. This CDR3 is built from 16 residues. The germline V gene encodes CDR1 LNHDA and CDR2 SQIVND (reference sequence). The CDR3 nucleotides are TGTGCCAGTAGTATCCGCAATGTACAGGGCAGGGGCGAGCAGTACTTC. It codes for CASSIRNVQGRGEQYF.

The chain joins TRBV5-1 to TRBJ2-1; possible D gene TRBD2, 6 bases. The germline CDR1 and CDR2 sequences are SGHRS and YFSETQ. This CDR3 has 14 amino acids. With 0 bases removed from V and 10 bases from J, the gap between germline ends came to 14 bases. The CDR3 DNA follows: TGCGCCAGCAGCTTGGCAGGGCGGGGAGACGAGCAGTTCTTC. Translated: CASSLAGRGDEQFF.

This clone was seen more than once but under ten times. The chain uses TRBV7-2 and TRBJ2-7; 9 bases align to TRBD1. The CDR3 runs to 14 residues. With 5 bases clipped from V and 3 bases from J, the junction kept 5 bases outside the gene matches. CDR1 is SGHTA and CDR2 is FQGNSA in the germline V gene. The DNA of the CDR3 is TGTGCCAGCAGCGGGGGACAGGGAAGCTACGAGCAGTACTTC. Its protein is CASSGGQGSYEQYF. Filled out from reference TRBV7-2 and TRBJ2-7, the complete variable domain reads GAGVSQSPSNKVTEKGKDVELRCDPISGHTALYWYRQSLGQGLEFLIYFQGNSAPDKSGLPSDRFSAERTGGSVSTLTIQRTQQEDSAVYLCASSGGQGSYEQYFGPGTRLTVT.

This clone appeared a single time. The chain carries TRBV7-9 and TRBJ1-2; tentative D call: TRBD1 (5 bases). With 7 bases removed from V and 8 bases from J, the gap between germline ends came to 11 bases. CDR1 is SEHNR and CDR2 is FQNEAQ in the germline V gene (reference sequence). The CDR3 totals 11 residues. The CDR3 loop is CASTLAGGYTF. The CDR3 DNA reads TGTGCCAGCACCCTTGCAGGGGGCTACACCTTC.

This clone was seen once. J is TRBJ1-5 and V is TRBV18; 9 nucleotides match TRBD1. V was pared by 4 bases and J by 6 bases, with 4 bases of the junction left unmatched. The CDR3 length is 14 residues. CDR1 is KGHSH, CDR2 LQKENI, per germline. As DNA, the CDR3 is TGTGCCAGCTCACTCACAGGGGGCCGTCAGCCCCAGCATTTT. As protein: CASSLTGGRQPQHF.

V is TRBV7-8 and J is TRBJ1-1; TRBD1 might be the D (5 bases). The CDR3 consists of 12 residues. Trimming pared 6 bases from V and 5 bases from J, leaving 10 bases between. The germline CDR1 and CDR2 sequences are SGHVS and FQNEAQ. The CDR3 spells CASREGKTEAFF. The CDR3 DNA sequence: TGTGCCAGCAGGGAGGGGAAGACTGAAGCTTTCTTT.

The chain uses TRBV10-3 and TRBJ1-5; D may be TRBD1 (5 bases). V was trimmed by 0 bases and J by 5 bases, leaving 11 bases between them. The CDR3 has 15 residues. From germline, CDR1 is ENHRY and CDR2 SYGVKD. The CDR3 protein is CAISESEGRDQPQHF. CDR3 DNA: TGTGCCATCAGTGAGTCGGAGGGGCGAGATCAGCCCCAGCATTTT.

The chain recombines TRBV27 with TRBJ1-2; 12 bases agree with TRBD1. The germline V gene encodes CDR1 MNHEY and CDR2 SMNVEV (reference sequence). This CDR3 is built from 18 residues. Unmatched junction bases numbered 14, after V lost 4 bases and J lost 5 bases. The CDR3 DNA reads as TGTGCCAGCAGTTCAATCGCCGGGACAGGGGGCGGTTATTATGGCTACACCTTC. The encoded protein is CASSSIAGTGGGYYGYTF.

This chain links TRBV19 with TRBJ1-3; 8 nucleotides line up with TRBD1. The CDR3 spans 13 residues. Trimming took 6 bases from V and 2 from J; bases not matched to a gene: 0. Germline CDR1 and CDR2: LNHDA and SQIVND (reference sequence). The CDR3 coding sequence is TGTGCCAGTAGCAGGGGGCCTGGAAACACCATATATTTT. This encodes CASSRGPGNTIYF.

V and J are TRBV12-3 or TRBV12-4 and TRBJ1-4; 8 nucleotides align to TRBD1. J was trimmed by 14 bases and V by 6 bases; bases with no gene match: 8. CDR3 length: 12 residues. CDR3 DNA: TGTGCCAGCAGGGGACAGGCGCGGCATCTGTTTTTT. This codes for CASRGQARHLFF.